This T cell receptor (beta chain) originates from a study of identical twins. CDR1 and CDR2 (germline): SGHRS, YFSETQ. Trimming cost V 8 bases and J 1 base; bases outside gene matches: 8. This CDR3 has 14 amino acids. This clonotype has more than one count but fewer than ten. The antigen remains unidentified. Study-wide results and caveats: With monozygotic twins, out-of-frame TCR alpha sharing exceeded what models estimated.

TCRdb re-called the 5' RACE reads with MiXCR, one entry per CDR3 protein. The sample has 450,000 or so distinct CDR3 sequences, over 12% seen once. These data are also associated with another study on yellow fever vaccine responses in identical twins.

The chain recombines TRBV5-1 with TRBJ2-5, with 7 bases identical to TRBD1. The clonotype was recovered from a young woman in good health. Sequencing input: CD4+ T cells sorted from blood. The CDR3 loop is CASRERGPQETQYF. CDR3 in DNA: TGCGCCAGTAGAGAAAGGGGGCCCCAAGAGACCCAGTACTTC.